These 9 T cell receptor beta chains came from one sample sequenced in a study of blood T cell repertoires in COVID-19. Profiled with immunoSEQ multiplex PCR; TCRdb holds only in-frame clones, not every one. The sample consists of about 110,000 clones, around 85% of them appearing once. The sequenced sample was peripheral blood. The receptors shown here come from a human donor in a cohort sampled during active COVID-19.

The sample holds a few counts of this clone. V and J are TRBV4-1 and TRBJ1-6, with a tentative D call TRBD1 (6 bases). Germline V lookup: CDR1 MGHRA, CDR2 YSYEKL. Trimming took off 6 bases at V and 1 base at J, with 22 bases between the two ends. CDR3 length: 19 residues. CDR3 loop: CASSKFLDSGVSYNSPLHF. Written as DNA, the CDR3 is TGCGCCAGCAGTAAATTTTTGGACAGTGGAGTTTCCTATAATTCACCCCTCCACTTT.

A word on this clone: The identical CDR3 is also encoded by other nucleotide sequences in the sample. The gene calls are TRBV6-6 and TRBJ1-5; 9 nucleotides align to TRBD1. J lost 7 bases, V lost 2 bases, and 6 bases had no gene match. The germline V gene encodes CDR1 MNHNY and CDR2 SVGAGI (reference sequence). This CDR3 spans 15 amino acids. The CDR3 DNA reads TGTGCCAGCAGTTACCGGACAGGGGTTACCCAGCCCCAGCATTTT. Residues: CASSYRTGVTQPQHF.

This clone was seen a handful of times. The chain has TRBV7-3 and TRBJ2-2; maybe TRBD1 (6 bases). The V end was cut by 4 bases, the J end by 4 bases, with 16 bases between. CDR1 and CDR2 (germline): SGHTA, FQGTGA. This CDR3 comprises 16 residues. The CDR3 coding sequence is TGTGCCAGCAGCTCCTCCCCCAGGGGAATCACCGGGGAGCTGTTTTTT. As protein: CASSSSPRGITGELFF. Filled out from reference TRBV7-3 and TRBJ2-2, the complete variable domain reads GAGVSQTPSNKVTEKGKYVELRCDPISGHTALYWYRQSLGQGPEFLIYFQGTGAADDSGLPNDRFFAVRPEGSVSTLKIQRTERGDSAVYLCASSSSPRGITGELFFGEGSRLTVL.

The rearrangement joins TRBV28 to TRBJ2-1; 8 bases match TRBD2. V was clipped by 7 bases and J by 8 bases; unmatched bases: 4. CDR1 is MDHEN, CDR2 SYDVKM, per germline. The CDR3 totals 12 residues. The CDR3 loop is CASIASGYEQFF. CDR3 DNA sequence: TGTGCCAGCATCGCTAGCGGGTATGAGCAGTTCTTC.

The V gene is TRBV12-5, the J gene TRBJ2-2, with 8 bases matching TRBD2. Per germline, CDR1 LGHNT and CDR2 FRNRAP. CDR3 size: 16 residues. The V and J ends lost 5 bases and 1 base, in that order; junction bases with no gene match: 6. DNA of the CDR3: TGTGCTAGTGGTCCCCCCAGCGGGGGGAACACCGGGGAGCTGTTTTTT. Amino acids: CASGPPSGGNTGELFF.

The chain uses TRBV7-9 and TRBJ1-1, with D maybe TRBD1 (5 bases). The V gene's germline CDR1 is SEHNR and CDR2 FQNEAQ (reference sequence). Between the trimmed V and J ends, which lost 1 base and 5 bases, there was a span of 11 bases. This CDR3 spans 14 amino acids. CDR3 sequence (DNA): TGTGCCAGCAGCTTAGGGGGGGAGTGGACTGAAGCTTTCTTT. This sequence encodes CASSLGGEWTEAFF.

The gene calls are TRBV7-6 and TRBJ2-2, with a tentative D call TRBD2 (5 bases). Germline V gene data show CDR1 as SGHVS and CDR2 as FNYEAQ. The germline V and J ends were trimmed by 5 bases and 5 bases, with 15 bases remaining between them. The CDR3 consists of 15 residues. DNA of the CDR3: TGTGCCAGCAGCCTACGGGATGTAGCAACCGGGGAGCTGTTTTTT. It specifies CASSLRDVATGELFF.

This clone was found once. The chain couples TRBV6-5 to TRBJ1-1; D perhaps matches TRBD1 (6 bases). V was pared by 10 bases and J by 4 bases, with 13 bases between. The CDR3 covers 12 residues. Germline CDR1 MNHEY, CDR2 SVGAGI. The CDR3 loop reads CATPGVGTEAFF. The CDR3, as DNA: TGTGCCACCCCAGGGGTGGGCACTGAAGCTTTCTTT.

J is TRBJ2-3 and V is TRBV11-3; 8 positions match TRBD2. V was clipped by 5 bases and J by 4 bases; unmatched bases: 5. The CDR3 consists of 14 residues. The V gene's germline CDR1 is SGHNT and CDR2 YENEEA. CDR3 bases: TGTGCCAGCAGCGCCGGGGGGGCGCCAGATACGCAGTATTTT. The encoded protein is CASSAGGAPDTQYF.